Listed here is a single TCR beta chain. The record originates from a study of shared clonotypes between healthy human individuals. V trimming: 5 bases; J trimming: 4 bases; junction bases outside the gene matches: 10. Germline V gives CDR1 SGHAT, CDR2 FQNNGV. This CDR3 contains 15 residues. Repertoires were generated with immunoSEQ multiplex PCR, while TCRdb's copy carries only in-frame clones and drops some. Here the sample spans over a million clones, approximately 80% being singletons. The material sequenced was memory CD4+ T cells from PBMCs. Subset given: CD45RA-negative fraction. This receptor was obtained from a man aged 18 to 29 in good health. Some clones in this sample may be carry-over from other donors' samples. This chain joins TRBV11-2 and TRBJ1-1; TRBD1 matches at 7 bases. The CDR3 sequence: CASSPQTGIGTEAFF. In DNA form, the CDR3 reads TGTGCCAGCAGCCCCCAGACAGGGATTGGCACTGAAGCTTTCTTT.